Shown below are 27 T cell receptor beta chains from a single sample sequenced in a study of breast tumors, draining lymph nodes, adjacent tissues. Axillary draining lymph nodes of breast cancer patients supplied the node samples. In TCRdb, the multiplex PCR reads were re-called with MiXCR into one record per CDR3 protein. The sample records approximately 130,000 distinct CDR3 sequences, less than 25% being singletons. Sequenced material: axillary lymph node tissue. These receptors were collected from a female donor with breast cancer. Some clones in this sample may be carry-over from other donors' samples.

In the case of this clonotype: This may be a read error: a much more frequent sequence differs by one nucleotide. V usage is TRBV19 and J usage is TRBJ1-5; D is unclear. CDR3 size: 13 residues. The V end was cut by 6 bases, the J end by 5 bases, with 11 bases between. Germline CDR1 is LNHDA and CDR2 is SQIVND (reference sequence). The CDR3 sequence: CASSTSGDQPQHF. CDR3 coding DNA: TGTGCCAGTAGCACCTCCGGGGATCAGCCCCAGCATTTT. Supplemented by reference TRBV19 and TRBJ1-5, the full variable domain reads DGGITQSPKYLFRKEGQNVTLSCEQNLNHDAMYWYRQDPGQGLRLIYYSQIVNDFQKGDIAEGYSVSREKKESFPLTVTSAQKNPTAFYLCASSTSGDQPQHFGDGTRLSIL.

Concerning this clonotype: This could be a read error, since a much larger clone is one nucleotide away. This CDR3 fails to terminate in the conserved phenylalanine or tryptophan, so it likely reflects a read error. The DNA is left out, because the CDR3 cannot be placed on it with certainty; the CDR3 is given as TCRdb lists it. This chain connects TRBV28 to TRBJ2-7. A total of 13 residues make up the CDR3, ends included. Germline lookup yields CDR1 MDHEN and CDR2 SYDVKM. CDR3 amino acids: CASRSVRLSAWYY.

This clonotype was seen at least ten times. The J gene is TRBJ2-1, the V gene TRBV27, with 10 nucleotides matching TRBD2. V shed 5 bases and J 7 bases; nucleotides not matched to a gene: 8. In germline, CDR1 is MNHEY, CDR2 SMNVEV (reference sequence). The CDR3 extends over 15 amino acids. CDR3 amino acids: CASSLFIAGGNEQFF. CDR3 DNA sequence: TGTGCCAGCAGTCTATTCATAGCGGGAGGAAATGAGCAGTTCTTC.

The chain uses TRBV6-5 and TRBJ2-2, with D perhaps matching TRBD2 (6 bases). In germline, CDR1 is MNHEY, CDR2 SVGAGI. This CDR3 is built from 15 residues. Deletions cut 6 bases from V and 2 bases from J, with 13 bases between. CDR3 sequence reads: CASSREQGNTGELFF. For the CDR3, the DNA is TGTGCCAGCAGCCGGGAGCAGGGCAACACCGGGGAGCTGTTTTTT.

The V gene is TRBV30, the J gene TRBJ2-7; possibly TRBD1 or TRBD2 for D (5 bases each). The CDR3 is 16 amino acids. Per germline, CDR1 GTSNPN and CDR2 SVGIG (reference sequence). V lost 0 bases and J lost 3, with 18 bases in between. The CDR3 DNA reads TGTGCCTGGAGTGTATGGGGGTCAGTGGACGGCTACGAGCAGTACTTC. This gives the protein CAWSVWGSVDGYEQYF.

As to this clonotype: A much more abundant neighbour one base away suggests this may be a read error. This chain links TRBV28 with TRBJ2-7, with TRBD2 matching over 12 bases. V shed 8 bases and J 0 bases; nucleotides not matched to a gene: 11. CDR3 size: 17 residues. CDR1 and CDR2 from the germline V gene are MDHEN and SYDVKM. CDR3 residues: CASHTPLAGGSSYEQYF. CDR3 bases: TGTGCCAGCCACACCCCGCTAGCGGGAGGGAGCTCCTACGAGCAGTACTTC.

CDR3: CASSLRAGAIYNEQFF. The CDR3 region has the DNA TGTGCCAGCAGTTTACGAGCGGGGGCAATTTACAATGAGCAGTTCTTC. The chain has TRBV27 and TRBJ2-1; 8 nucleotides align to TRBD2. V lost 2 bases and J lost 4; bases outside the gene matches: 7. The CDR3 runs to 16 residues. Germline assignment: CDR1 MNHEY and CDR2 SMNVEV (reference sequence).

This clonotype was counted a single time. A read error may explain this, as a much larger clone is one base away. V gene TRBV12-3 or TRBV12-4 combines with J gene TRBJ2-5; TRBD1 or TRBD2 may be the D gene (5 bases each). Trimming left V 5 bases short and J 9 bases short, with 19 bases between. This CDR3 region has 14 residues. The CDR3: CASSGGEGTEAQYF. CDR3 bases: TGTGCCAGCAGTGGGGGAGAGGGTACGGAGGCCCAGTACTTC.

This clonotype was seen at least ten times. The V and J genes are TRBV2 and TRBJ2-1; D might be TRBD2 (5 bases). Looked up from germline, CDR1 is SNHLY and CDR2 is FYNNEI. Deletions cut 7 bases from V and 6 bases from J, with 19 bases between. The CDR3 is 15 residues long. The CDR3 coding sequence is TGTGCCAGCAACTCGAGGAGGTCGACGATCAATGAGCAGTTCTTC. It codes for CASNSRRSTINEQFF.

This clonotype was recorded many times. This rearrangement joins TRBV7-6 to TRBJ2-5, with a weak D call TRBD2 (6 bases). The CDR3 covers 14 residues. Germline loops: CDR1 SGHVS, CDR2 FNYEAQ. V dropped 8 bases and J dropped 0 bases, with 13 bases sitting between them. CDR3 residues: CASSEAGHQETQYF. The CDR3, as DNA: TGTGCCAGCTCCGAGGCGGGACACCAAGAGACCCAGTACTTC.

This clonotype was counted at least ten times. This chain joins TRBV6-2 or TRBV6-3 and TRBJ2-3, with D possibly being TRBD2 (5 bases). The CDR3 runs 14 residues. The germline V gene has CDR1 MNHEY and CDR2 SVGEGT. V lost 10 bases to trimming and J lost 0 bases, with 14 bases between them. The CDR3 reads CAKPDGVSTDTQYF. The CDR3 DNA follows: TGTGCCAAACCGGACGGGGTTAGCACAGATACGCAGTATTTT.

Ten or more counts support this clonotype. This chain joins TRBV5-1 and TRBJ2-1, with 11 bases lining up with TRBD2. J lost 8 bases, V lost 0 bases, and 4 bases had no gene match. Germline CDR1 SGHRS, CDR2 YFSETQ. CDR3 length: 15 residues. The CDR3 bases are TGCGCCAGCAGCTTGGGACTAGCGGGGTTCGATGAGCAGTTCTTC. Protein sequence: CASSLGLAGFDEQFF. The full variable domain, completed using reference TRBV5-1 and TRBJ2-1, is KAGVTQTPRYLIKTRGQQVTLSCSPISGHRSVSWYQQTPGQGLQFLFEYFSETQRNKGNFPGRFSGRQFSNSRSEMNVSTLELGDSALYLCASSLGLAGFDEQFFGPGTRLTVL.

In this sample, this clonotype turned up many times. The junction differs from germline at one of its ends, possibly a read error. The chain recombines TRBV20-1 with TRBJ1-6; the match to TRBD1 covers 7 bases. CDR3 length: 16 residues. Germline loops: CDR1 DFQATT, CDR2 SNEGSKA (reference sequence). CDR3 nucleotides: TGCAGTGCTAGAGCAGGGACAGCCCCATATAGTTCACCCCTCCACTTT. Amino acid sequence: CSARAGTAPYSSPLHF.

The table lists this clonotype with many counts. This chain joins TRBV19 and TRBJ2-3; a weak D match, TRBD1 (6 bases). The germline V gene has CDR1 LNHDA and CDR2 SQIVND (reference sequence). V lost 6 bases to trimming and J lost 0 bases, with 10 bases between them. This CDR3 comprises 14 residues. This CDR3 reads CASSGTSSTDTQYF. The CDR3 DNA is TGTGCCAGTAGCGGGACAAGTAGCACAGATACGCAGTATTTT.

This clonotype showed up many times. V and J are TRBV20-1 and TRBJ2-3; TRBD2 might be the D (5 bases). CDR3 length: 14 residues. V was cut by 4 bases and J by 4 bases, with 15 bases left in between. In germline, CDR1 is DFQATT, CDR2 SNEGSKA (reference sequence). The CDR3 spells CSANRGSAADTQYF. In DNA, the CDR3 is TGCAGTGCTAACCGTGGGAGCGCGGCAGATACGCAGTATTTT.

This clonotype was seen many times. The rearrangement links TRBV5-1 to TRBJ2-2; TRBD2 aligns across 7 bases. The CDR3 has 16 residues. J gave up 2 bases and V 0 bases, and 4 bases lay outside the gene matches. Germline CDR1 SGHRS, CDR2 YFSETQ. The CDR3, as DNA: TGCGCCAGCAGCTTGGCCGCGGGGGTAAACACCGGGGAGCTGTTTTTT. It specifies CASSLAAGVNTGELFF.

This clonotype was counted ten times or more. V and J are TRBV5-8 and TRBJ1-2, with 7 bases that match TRBD1. The germline CDR1 and CDR2 sequences are SGHTS and YDEGEE. The CDR3 has 14 residues. V shed 2 bases and J 4 bases; nucleotides not matched to a gene: 5. The DNA for the CDR3 is TGTGCCAGCAGCTTCTCGGGACAGAGCTATGGCTACACCTTC. Protein product: CASSFSGQSYGYTF. The whole variable domain, remainder taken from reference TRBV5-8 and TRBJ1-2, is EAGVTQSPTHLIKTRGQQATLRCSPISGHTSVYWYQQALGLGLQFLLWYDEGEERNRGNFPPRFSGRQFPNYSSELNVNALELEDSALYLCASSFSGQSYGYTFGSGTRLTVV.

This clonotype was observed at least ten times. This chain uses TRBV20-1 with TRBJ2-3; perhaps TRBD2 as D (8 bases). Germline CDR1 is DFQATT and CDR2 is SNEGSKA (reference sequence). CDR3 length: 18 amino acids. V was cut by 2 bases and J by 3 bases, with 24 bases left in between. The CDR3 sequence is CSARPPQGGVAGTDTQYF. CDR3 bases: TGCAGTGCTAGACCGCCGCAGGGGGGGGTAGCGGGGACAGATACGCAGTATTTT.

This clonotype was counted many times. As DNA, the CDR3 is TGTGCCAGCAGTTCTGAACCGATCGCCACCACTTTTACAGATACGCAGTATTTT. Translating it yields CASSSEPIATTFTDTQYF. This chain links TRBV12-3 or TRBV12-4 with TRBJ2-3; D not resolved. Trimming removed 4 bases from V and 3 bases from J, with 23 bases in between. The CDR3 covers 18 residues.

A remark on this clonotype: This sequence may be a read error, since a much larger clone differs from it by one base. The CDR3: CASSFDQMDQPQHF. In nucleotides, the CDR3 is TGTGCCAGCAGCTTCGACCAAATGGATCAGCCCCAGCATTTT. The J gene is TRBJ1-5, the V gene TRBV13; D is ambiguous. V lost 3 bases and J lost 5, with 11 bases in between. This CDR3 has 14 residues. The germline gives CDR1 PRHDT, CDR2 FYEKMQ (reference sequence).

In regard to this clonotype: The junction departs from the called germline gene at one end, perhaps through a read error. V gene TRBV18 combines with J gene TRBJ2-5; 9 bases map to TRBD2. The CDR3 length is 15 residues. The germline V gene has CDR1 KGHSH and CDR2 LQKENI. The CDR3 region is CASSASWTSEETQSF. CDR3 coding DNA: TGTGCCAGCTCAGCGTCCTGGACTAGCGAAGAGACCCAGTCCTTC.

This clonotype was picked up many times. In nucleotides, the CDR3 is TGCAGTGCTAACTCGAGGCTAGCCGGTACATACAATGAGCAGTTCTTC. It specifies CSANSRLAGTYNEQFF. The chain links TRBV20-1 to TRBJ2-1, with D perhaps matching TRBD2 (5 bases). Germline CDR1 and CDR2: DFQATT and SNEGSKA (reference sequence). The CDR3 covers 16 residues. Between the trimmed V and J ends, which lost 4 bases and 4 bases, there was a span of 20 bases.

This clonotype was recorded many times. The rearrangement joins TRBV7-8 to TRBJ2-7, with 12 bases aligning to TRBD2. Germline V gene data show CDR1 as SGHVS and CDR2 as FQNEAQ. The CDR3 runs 15 residues. The junction had 6 bases not matched to a gene; V was cut back by 5 bases and J by 4 bases. CDR3 residues: CASSRLAGAIYEQYF. CDR3 nucleotide sequence: TGTGCCAGCAGCCGACTAGCGGGAGCGATTTACGAGCAGTACTTC.

As concerns this clonotype: This may arise from a read error, as a much more abundant clone is one base away. The chain joins TRBV20-1 to TRBJ2-1; 9 positions match TRBD2. CDR1 and CDR2 (germline): DFQATT, SNEGSKA (reference sequence). The V gene end was trimmed by 8 bases and the J gene end by 14 bases; junction bases not matched to a gene: 13. The length of the CDR3 is 12 residues. CDR3 coding DNA: TGCAGTTCCTCCACTAAGACTAGCGGAGAGTTCTTC. Translation gives CSSSTKTSGEFF.

This clonotype has just a few counts. V usage is TRBV6-6 and J usage is TRBJ1-1; no firm D call. Trimming stripped 0 bases from V and 10 bases from J, with 9 bases between. Germline lookup yields CDR1 MNHNY and CDR2 SVGAGI (reference sequence). CDR3 length: 12 amino acids. This CDR3 reads CASSYSGSTAFF. The CDR3 DNA follows: TGTGCCAGCAGTTACTCGGGCAGCACAGCTTTCTTT.

This clonotype was recorded many times. The rearrangement joins TRBV20-1 to TRBJ1-2; no reliable D call. V was shortened by 6 bases and J by 4 bases, with 12 bases between the two germline ends. In germline, CDR1 is DFQATT, CDR2 SNEGSKA (reference sequence). This CDR3 region has 12 residues. The CDR3: CSADDRFYGYTF. CDR3 coding DNA: TGCAGTGCCGATGACCGCTTCTATGGCTACACCTTC.

This clonotype was detected only a few times. This chain connects TRBV20-1 to TRBJ1-1, with D possibly TRBD1 on 6 matching bases. This CDR3 has 15 amino acids. The V and J ends lost 3 bases and 4 bases respectively, with 18 bases between them. The germline gives CDR1 DFQATT, CDR2 SNEGSKA (reference sequence). The CDR3: CSARGRGGIGTEAFF. The CDR3 DNA sequence: TGCAGTGCTAGGGGTCGAGGGGGGATCGGCACTGAAGCTTTCTTT.